This T cell receptor (beta chain) comes out of a study of blood T cell repertoires in COVID-19. The wider study: Spain, Italy and the United States supplied samples that represented acute and convalescent COVID-19. In each case, the material was cDNA or gDNA derived from T cells, B-cell-depleted T cells, or PBMCs.

Germline V gene lookup returns CDR1 ENHRY and CDR2 SYGVKD. This CDR3 has 12 amino acids. Trimming took off 5 bases at V and 6 bases at J, with 10 bases between the two ends. In the original workflow: Estimated nucleated cell counts came from reference gene primer amplification. Profiling relied on immunoSEQ multiplex PCR, and the TCRdb table lists in-frame clones only, not all of them. The V and J calls and clone size were taken over from that table, and D and trimming were inferred from the DNA. Of about 670,000 clones in the sample, over 80% were seen once. The TCR comes from a woman under 30 with acute or convalescent COVID-19. Sequenced input: peripheral blood. V usage is TRBV10-3 and J usage is TRBJ1-1; D is unclear. The chain's CDR3 is CAISQKGAEAFF. DNA for the CDR3: TGTGCCATCAGTCAGAAGGGAGCTGAAGCTTTCTTT.